This T cell receptor (beta chain) was profiled in a study of cytomegalovirus exposure and HLA in healthy donors. Amplification used 60 Vbeta primers and 13 Jbeta primers. TCRdb's copy holds only in-frame clones and misses some; the assay was immunoSEQ multiplex PCR. The sample consists of roughly 160,000 clones, over 60% of them appearing once. In this sample, this clone turned up a few times. The CDR3 spans 15 residues. V was shortened by 5 bases and J by 0 bases, with 13 bases between the two germline ends. Germline CDR1 reads SGHRS; CDR2 reads YFSETQ. The sequence was obtained from a woman between 25 and 40 years old in good health and CMV-seronegative. What was sequenced was PBMCs. This chain connects TRBV5-1 to TRBJ2-3; D perhaps matches TRBD1 (5 bases). The CDR3 here is CASSPLDTSTDTQYF. CDR3 coding DNA: TGCGCCAGCAGTCCCCTGGACACTAGCACAGATACGCAGTATTTT.